This TCR beta chain was retrieved from a study of T cells in Graves' hyperthyroidism and ophthalmopathy. Study-level points and caveats: Most clonotypes expanded in thyroid above 0.001 were likewise present in blood.

Amplification targeted TCR beta CDR3 regions from RNA transcripts. Initially, a first-round RT-PCR of the TCR CDR3 employed the HTBI primer set. MiXCR was run by TCRdb on the multiplex PCR reads, yielding one entry per CDR3 protein. The sample holds more than 550,000 distinct CDR3 sequences, 45% seen once. Germline assignment: CDR1 SNHLY and CDR2 FYNNEI. CDR3 length: 17 residues. V lost 5 bases and J lost 6, with 22 bases in between. As for this clonotype: Its antigen remains unknown.

The chain is built from TRBV2 and TRBJ1-4, with D uncertain. The TCR originated in an adult man with Graves' disease, either hyperthyroidism or ophthalmopathy (not recorded which). Sequenced sample: peripheral blood or thyroid tissue (not recorded which). As DNA, the CDR3 is TGTGCCAGCAGTTTAGGGTCGGCACTCCCTGGGGATGAAAAACTGTTTTTT. Its translation is CASSLGSALPGDEKLFF.